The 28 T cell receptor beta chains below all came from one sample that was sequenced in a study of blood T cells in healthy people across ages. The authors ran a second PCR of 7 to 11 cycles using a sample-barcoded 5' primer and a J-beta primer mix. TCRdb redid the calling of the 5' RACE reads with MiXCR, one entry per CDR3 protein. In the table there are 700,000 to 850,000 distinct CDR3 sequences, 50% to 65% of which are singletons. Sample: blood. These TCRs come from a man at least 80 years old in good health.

DNA of the CDR3: TGTGCCAGCAGCCGAAAGAGGGGAGATGGCTACACCTTC. It translates to CASSRKRGDGYTF. V gene TRBV6-5 combines with J gene TRBJ1-2; weak D call: TRBD1 (5 bases). CDR1 is MNHEY, CDR2 SVGAGI, per germline. The CDR3 is 13 residues long. Trimming removed 6 bases from V and 6 bases from J, with 14 bases in between.

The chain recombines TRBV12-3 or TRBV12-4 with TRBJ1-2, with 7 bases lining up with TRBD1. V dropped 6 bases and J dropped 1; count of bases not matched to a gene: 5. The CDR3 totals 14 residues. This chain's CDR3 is CASSRGTDNYGYTF. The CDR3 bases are TGTGCCAGCAGCCGAGGGACAGATAACTATGGCTACACCTTC.

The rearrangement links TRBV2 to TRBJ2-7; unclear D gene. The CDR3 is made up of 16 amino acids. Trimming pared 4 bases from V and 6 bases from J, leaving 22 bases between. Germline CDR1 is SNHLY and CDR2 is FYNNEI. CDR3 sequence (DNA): TGTGCCAGCAGTGTGCCCTCACAGCGTACACCCGGCGAGCAGTACTTC. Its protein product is CASSVPSQRTPGEQYF. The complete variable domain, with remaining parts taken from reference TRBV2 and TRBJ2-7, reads EPEVTQTPSHQVTQMGQEVILRCVPISNHLYFYWYRQILGQKVEFLVSFYNNEISEKSEIFDDQFSVERPDGSNFTLKIRSTKLEDSAMYFCASSVPSQRTPGEQYFGPGTRLTVT.

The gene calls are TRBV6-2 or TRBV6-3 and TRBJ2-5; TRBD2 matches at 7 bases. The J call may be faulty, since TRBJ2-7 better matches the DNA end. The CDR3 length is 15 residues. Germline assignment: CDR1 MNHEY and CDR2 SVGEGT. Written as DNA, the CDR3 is TGTGCCAGCAGTTACTTTGGGGGAGGGCACCTCGAGCAGTACTTC. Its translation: CASSYFGGGHLEQYF.

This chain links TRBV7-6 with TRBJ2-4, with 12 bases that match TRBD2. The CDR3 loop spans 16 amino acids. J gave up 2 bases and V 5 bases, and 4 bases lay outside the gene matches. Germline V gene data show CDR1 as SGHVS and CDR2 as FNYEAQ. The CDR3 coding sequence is TGTGCCAGCAGCCTCGGACTAGCGGGAACCAAAAACATTCAGTACTTC. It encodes CASSLGLAGTKNIQYF.

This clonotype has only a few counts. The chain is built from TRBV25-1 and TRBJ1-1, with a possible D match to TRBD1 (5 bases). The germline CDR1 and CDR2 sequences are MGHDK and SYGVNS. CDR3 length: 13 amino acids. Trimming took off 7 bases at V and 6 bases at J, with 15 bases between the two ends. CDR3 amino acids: CASTLALGAEAFF. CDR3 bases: TGTGCCAGCACCCTAGCTTTGGGGGCTGAAGCTTTCTTT.

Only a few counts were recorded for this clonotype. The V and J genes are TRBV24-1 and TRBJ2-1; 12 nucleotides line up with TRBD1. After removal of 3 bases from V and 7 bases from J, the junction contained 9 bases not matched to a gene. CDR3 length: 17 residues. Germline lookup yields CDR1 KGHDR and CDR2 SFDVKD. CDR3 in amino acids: CATSDPTGQGAFNEQFF. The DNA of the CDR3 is TGTGCCACCAGTGATCCGACGGGACAGGGGGCCTTTAATGAGCAGTTCTTC.

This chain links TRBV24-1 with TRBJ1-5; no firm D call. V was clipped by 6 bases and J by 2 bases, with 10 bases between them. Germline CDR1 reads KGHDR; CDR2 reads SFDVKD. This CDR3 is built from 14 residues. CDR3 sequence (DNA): TGTGCCACCAGTCGAGCGGAGGGCAATCAGCCCCAGCATTTT. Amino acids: CATSRAEGNQPQHF.

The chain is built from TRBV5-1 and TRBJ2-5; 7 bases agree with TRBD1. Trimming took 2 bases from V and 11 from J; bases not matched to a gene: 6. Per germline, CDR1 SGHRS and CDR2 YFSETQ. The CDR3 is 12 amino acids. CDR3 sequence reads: CASSLTGDQQYF. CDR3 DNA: TGCGCCAGCAGCTTAACAGGGGATCAGCAGTACTTC.

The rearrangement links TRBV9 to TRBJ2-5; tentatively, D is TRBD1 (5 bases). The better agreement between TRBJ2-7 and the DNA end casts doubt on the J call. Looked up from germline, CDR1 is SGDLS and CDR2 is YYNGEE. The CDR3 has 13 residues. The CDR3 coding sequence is TGTGCCAGCAGCGCGTCCTTGGGGCACGAGCAGTACTTC. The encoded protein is CASSASLGHEQYF.

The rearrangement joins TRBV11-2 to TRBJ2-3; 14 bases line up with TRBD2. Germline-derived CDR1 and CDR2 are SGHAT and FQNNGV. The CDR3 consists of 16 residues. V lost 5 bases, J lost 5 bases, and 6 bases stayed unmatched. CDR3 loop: CASSRLAGGMVDTQYF. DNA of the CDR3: TGTGCCAGCAGCAGACTAGCGGGAGGGATGGTAGATACGCAGTATTTT.

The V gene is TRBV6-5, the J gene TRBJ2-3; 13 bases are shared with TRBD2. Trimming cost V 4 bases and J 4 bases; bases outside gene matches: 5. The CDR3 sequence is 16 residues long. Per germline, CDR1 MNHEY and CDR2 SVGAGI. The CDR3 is CASSLLAGGRSDTQYF. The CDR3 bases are TGTGCCAGCAGTTTACTAGCGGGAGGGAGGTCAGATACGCAGTATTTT.

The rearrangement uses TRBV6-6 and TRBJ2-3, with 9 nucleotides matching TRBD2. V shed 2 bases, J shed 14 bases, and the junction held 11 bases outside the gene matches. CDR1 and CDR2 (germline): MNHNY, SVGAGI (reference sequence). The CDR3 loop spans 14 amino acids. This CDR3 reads CASSYAGGDRDAYF. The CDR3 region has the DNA TGTGCCAGCAGTTACGCGGGAGGGGACAGAGACGCGTATTTT.

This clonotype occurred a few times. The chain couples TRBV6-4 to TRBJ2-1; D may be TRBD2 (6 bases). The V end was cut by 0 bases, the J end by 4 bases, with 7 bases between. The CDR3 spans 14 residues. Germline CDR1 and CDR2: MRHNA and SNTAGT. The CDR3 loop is CASSDSSGYNEQFF. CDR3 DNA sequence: TGTGCCAGCAGTGACTCGAGCGGGTACAATGAGCAGTTCTTC.

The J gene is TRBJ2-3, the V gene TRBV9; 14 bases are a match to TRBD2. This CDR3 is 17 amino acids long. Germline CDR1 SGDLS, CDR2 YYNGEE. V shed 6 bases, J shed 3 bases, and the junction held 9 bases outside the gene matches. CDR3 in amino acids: CASIRTSGRFRTDTQYF. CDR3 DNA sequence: TGTGCCAGCATCCGGACTAGCGGGAGGTTTAGGACAGATACGCAGTATTTT. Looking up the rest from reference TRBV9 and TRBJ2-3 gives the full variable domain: DSGVTQTPKHLITATGQRVTLRCSPRSGDLSVYWYQQSLDQGLQFLIQYYNGEERAKGNILERFSAQQFPDLHSELNLSSLELGDSALYFCASIRTSGRFRTDTQYFGPGTRLTVL.

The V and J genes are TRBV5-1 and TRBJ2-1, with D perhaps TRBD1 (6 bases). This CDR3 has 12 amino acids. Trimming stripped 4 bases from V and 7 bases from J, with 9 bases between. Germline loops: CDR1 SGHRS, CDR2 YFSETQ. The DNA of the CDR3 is TGCGCCAGCAGCAAAGGACAGAATGAGCAGTTCTTC. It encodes CASSKGQNEQFF. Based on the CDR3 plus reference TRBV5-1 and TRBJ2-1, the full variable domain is KAGVTQTPRYLIKTRGQQVTLSCSPISGHRSVSWYQQTPGQGLQFLFEYFSETQRNKGNFPGRFSGRQFSNSRSEMNVSTLELGDSALYLCASSKGQNEQFFGPGTRLTVL.

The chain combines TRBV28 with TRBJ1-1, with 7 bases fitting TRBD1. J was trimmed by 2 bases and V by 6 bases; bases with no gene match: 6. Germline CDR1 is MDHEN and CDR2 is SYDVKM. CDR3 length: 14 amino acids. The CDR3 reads CASRGTATNTEAFF. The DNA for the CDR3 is TGTGCCAGCAGAGGGACAGCCACTAACACTGAAGCTTTCTTT. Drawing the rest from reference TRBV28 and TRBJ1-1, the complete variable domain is DVKVTQSSRYLVKRTGEKVFLECVQDMDHENMFWYRQDPGLGLRLIYFSYDVKMKEKGDIPEGYSVSREKKERFSLILESASTNQTSMYLCASRGTATNTEAFFGQGTRLTVV.

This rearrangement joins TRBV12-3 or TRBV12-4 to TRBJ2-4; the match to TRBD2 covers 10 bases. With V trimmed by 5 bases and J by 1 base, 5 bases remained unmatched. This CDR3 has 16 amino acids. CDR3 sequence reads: CASSPGLAVAKNIQYF. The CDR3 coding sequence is TGTGCCAGCAGTCCCGGACTAGCGGTGGCCAAAAACATTCAGTACTTC.

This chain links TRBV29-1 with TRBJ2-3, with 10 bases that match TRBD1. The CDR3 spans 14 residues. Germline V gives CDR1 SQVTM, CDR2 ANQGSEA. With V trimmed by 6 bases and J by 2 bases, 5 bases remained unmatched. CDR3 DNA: TGCAGCGTCCGGGACAGGGGATTCACAGATACGCAGTATTTT. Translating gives CSVRDRGFTDTQYF.

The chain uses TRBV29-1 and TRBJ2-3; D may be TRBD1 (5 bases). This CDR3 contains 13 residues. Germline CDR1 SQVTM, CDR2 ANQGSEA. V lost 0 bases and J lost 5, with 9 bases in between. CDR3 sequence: CSVEDDSVDTQYF. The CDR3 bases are TGCAGCGTTGAAGATGACAGCGTAGATACGCAGTATTTT.

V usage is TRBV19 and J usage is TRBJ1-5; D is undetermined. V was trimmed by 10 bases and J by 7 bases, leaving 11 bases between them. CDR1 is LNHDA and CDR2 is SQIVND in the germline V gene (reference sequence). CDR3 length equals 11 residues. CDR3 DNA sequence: TGTGCCACCCCGGTTGCGCAGCCCCAGCATTTT. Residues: CATPVAQPQHF.

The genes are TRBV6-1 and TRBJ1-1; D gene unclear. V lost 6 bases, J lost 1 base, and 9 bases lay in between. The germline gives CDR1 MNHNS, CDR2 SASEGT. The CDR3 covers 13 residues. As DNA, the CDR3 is TGTGCCAGCAGAGGAGGTTCGAACACTGAAGCTTTCTTT. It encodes CASRGGSNTEAFF.

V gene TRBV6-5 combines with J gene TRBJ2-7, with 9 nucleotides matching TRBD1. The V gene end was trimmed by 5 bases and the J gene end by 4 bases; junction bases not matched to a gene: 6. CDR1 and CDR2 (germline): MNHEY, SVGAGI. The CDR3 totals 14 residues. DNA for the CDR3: TGTGCCAGCAGTACACAGGGGGCAGCTTACGAGCAGTACTTC. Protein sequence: CASSTQGAAYEQYF.

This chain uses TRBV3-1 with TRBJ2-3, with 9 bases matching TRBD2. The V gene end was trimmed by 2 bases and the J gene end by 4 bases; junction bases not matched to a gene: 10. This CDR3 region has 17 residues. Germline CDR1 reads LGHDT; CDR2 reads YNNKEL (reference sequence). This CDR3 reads CASSQFIAGVGSDTQYF. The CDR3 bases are TGTGCCAGCAGCCAATTCATAGCGGGAGTAGGGTCAGATACGCAGTATTTT.

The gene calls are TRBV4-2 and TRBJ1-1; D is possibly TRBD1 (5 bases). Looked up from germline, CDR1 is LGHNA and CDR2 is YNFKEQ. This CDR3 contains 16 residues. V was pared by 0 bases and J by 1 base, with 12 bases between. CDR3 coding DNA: TGTGCCAGCAGCCAAGAGGTAGGGGCAGCGAACACTGAAGCTTTCTTT. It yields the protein CASSQEVGAANTEAFF.

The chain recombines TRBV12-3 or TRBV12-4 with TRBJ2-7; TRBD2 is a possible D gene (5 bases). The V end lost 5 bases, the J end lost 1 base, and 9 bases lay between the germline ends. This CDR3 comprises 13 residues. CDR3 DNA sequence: TGTGCCAGCAGTGTCGGGAAATCCTACGAGCAGTACTTC. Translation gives CASSVGKSYEQYF.

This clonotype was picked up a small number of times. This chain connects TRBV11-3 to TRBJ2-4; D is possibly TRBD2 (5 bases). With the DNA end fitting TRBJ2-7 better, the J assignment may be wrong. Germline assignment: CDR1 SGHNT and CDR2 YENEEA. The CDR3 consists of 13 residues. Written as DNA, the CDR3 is TGTGCCAGCAGCCGGACTGAGAACTACGAGCAGTACTTC. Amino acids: CASSRTENYEQYF.

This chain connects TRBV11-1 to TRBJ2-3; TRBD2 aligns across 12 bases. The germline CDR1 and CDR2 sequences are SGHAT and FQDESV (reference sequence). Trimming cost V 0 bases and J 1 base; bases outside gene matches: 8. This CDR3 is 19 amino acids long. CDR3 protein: CASSLAATSGRPGTDTQYF. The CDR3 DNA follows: TGTGCCAGCAGCTTAGCGGCGACTAGCGGGAGACCTGGCACAGATACGCAGTATTTT.